This entry describes one TCR beta chain. Diagnosis of hyperthyroidism was new in patients aged 18 to 65, and its duration was under 2 months. Together with thyroid ultrasound, orbital computed tomography, serum thyroxine and TRAb, clinical symptoms were used for diagnoses. Extraction of PBMCs used about 9.2 ml of fresh peripheral blood. The data were obtained in a study of T cells in Graves' hyperthyroidism and ophthalmopathy. CDR3 length: 14 amino acids. The J segment lost 1 base and the V segment lost 6 bases, leaving 2 bases of the junction unmatched. CDR1 is LNHNV, CDR2 YYDKDF, per germline (reference sequence). RNA transcripts gave rise to amplified TCR beta CDR3 regions. In the first-round RT-PCR of the TCR CDR3, the HTBI primer set was used. TCRdb passed the multiplex PCR reads through MiXCR, listing each CDR3 protein once. The data hold about 300,000 distinct CDR3 sequences, with about 25% observed a single time.

The chain links TRBV15 to TRBJ1-1, with TRBD1 matching over 10 bases. Sample: blood. This sequence was found in a man aged 40-49 years with Graves' hyperthyroidism that later progressed to Graves' ophthalmopathy. CDR3 protein: CATSRTGGNTEAFF. CDR3 sequence (DNA): TGTGCCACCAGTCGGACAGGGGGGAACACTGAAGCTTTCTTT.